The rows below give T cell receptor beta chains drawn from one sample of a study of blood T cell repertoires in COVID-19. Profiled with immunoSEQ multiplex PCR; TCRdb holds only in-frame clones, not every one. The sample carries about 250,000 clones, 85% recorded once. Sequencing used peripheral blood. The receptors stem from a man aged 45 to 65 with COVID-19, enrolled during active disease. CDR3s include the opening cysteine and the closing phenylalanine or tryptophan. Fields, in order: J gene, V gene, clone size, D gene, CDR3 DNA, CDR3 protein. A D gene is named only where the DNA matches it firmly. Clone size appears in some rows only: once, few, many, or a class for an expanded clone.

>TRBJ1-4|TRBV19|-|-
TGTGCCATTAAGGACACCGGTGCAACTAATGAAAAACTGTTTTTT
CAIKDTGATNEKLFF
>TRBJ1-5|TRBV18|-|TRBD1
TGTGCCAGCTCGCAAGGGACAGTCAATCAGCCCCAGCATTTT
CASSQGTVNQPQHF
>TRBJ2-1|TRBV4-2|-|TRBD1
TGTGCCAGCAGCAAAGAAACAGGGGTGGTTGAGCAGTTCTTC
CASSKETGVVEQFF
>TRBJ2-3|TRBV5-1|-|TRBD2
TGCGCCAGCAGCTTGGATAACGGGGGGTTAACAGATACGCAGTATTTT
CASSLDNGGLTDTQYF
>TRBJ2-7|TRBV19|-|-
TGTGCCAGTACCCCAGCCCGGGACACTACCTACGAGCAGTACTTC
CASTPARDTTYEQYF
>TRBJ2-1|TRBV7-9|-|-
TGTGCCAGCACCAGCTTAACCAGGGGTCAATACAATGAGCAGTTCTTC
CASTSLTRGQYNEQFF
>TRBJ2-1|TRBV7-6|-|TRBD1
TGTGCCAGCAGCGCCCAGACAGGGTACTCCTACAATGAGCAGTTCTTC
CASSAQTGYSYNEQFF
>TRBJ1-1|TRBV28|-|TRBD1
TGTGCCAGCAGTTTATATGGGACAGGCTACACTGAAGCTTTCTTT
CASSLYGTGYTEAFF
>TRBJ1-4|TRBV9|-|TRBD1
TGTGCCAGCAGCGTTCAGTCCGGGACAGGGTTCGAAAAACTGTTTTTT
CASSVQSGTGFEKLFF
>TRBJ1-2|TRBV6-5|-|-
TGTGCCAGCAGTTACCGGGGTTCTGGCTACACCTTC
CASSYRGSGYTF
>TRBJ1-1|TRBV19|many|TRBD1
TGTGCCAGTAGTATAACGCCGACAGGGGGCGCGGTGAACACTGAAGCTTTCTTT
CASSITPTGGAVNTEAFF
>TRBJ2-2|TRBV4-1|-|TRBD2
TGCGCCAGCAGCCTCCGGGGGAGCGGGGGTAACGAAAACACCGGGGAGCTGTTTTTT
CASSLRGSGGNENTGELFF
>TRBJ1-1|TRBV3-1/TRBV3-2|-|TRBD1
TGTGCCAGCAGCCAAGTTCAGGGGGCCACTGAAGCTTTCTTT
CASSQVQGATEAFF
>TRBJ1-6|TRBV30|-|-
TGTGCCTGGAGCAGGGGCGTAGATTCACCCCTCCACTTT
CAWSRGVDSPLHF
>TRBJ1-1|TRBV2|-|-
TGTGCCAGCAGTGAAAGAGCGGGGTCTGAAGCTTTCTTT
CASSERAGSEAFF
>TRBJ1-5|TRBV3-1/TRBV3-2|-|-
TGTGCCAGCAGCCAAGGGGTAACAGGTCAGCCCCAGCATTTT
CASSQGVTGQPQHF
>TRBJ1-1|TRBV19|-|TRBD1
TGTGCCAGTAGTCCTTGGGACAGGGGAGACACTGAAGCTTTCTTT
CASSPWDRGDTEAFF
>TRBJ2-2|TRBV5-1|few|TRBD2
TGCGCCAGCAGCTTGGGACCTAGCGGGGGTACCGGGGAGCTGTTTTTT
CASSLGPSGGTGELFF
>TRBJ1-6|TRBV27|-|TRBD1
TGTGCCAGCAGTCCGGGACAGGGGAATTCACCCCTCCACTTT
CASSPGQGNSPLHF
>TRBJ2-1|TRBV9|-|-
TGTGCCAGCAGCCCCCAGGGGGGTCCCAATGAGCAGTTCTTC
CASSPQGGPNEQFF
>TRBJ1-1|TRBV6-1|-|-
TGTGCCAGCAGTGAAGCGTATACGGGGGGCGTAGCTTTCTTT
CASSEAYTGGVAFF
>TRBJ1-5|TRBV19|many|TRBD1
TGTGCCAGTAGTATCACCCGCGGACAGGGCAGAAATCAGCCCCAGCATTTT
CASSITRGQGRNQPQHF
>TRBJ1-5|TRBV27|-|TRBD1
TGTGCCAGCAGGAGACAGGGGGTGGGACCCCAGCATTTT
CASRRQGVGPQHF
>TRBJ1-6|TRBV11-2|-|-
TGTGCCAGCAGCTATACCTCTCAGAATTCACCCCTCCACTTT
CASSYTSQNSPLHF
>TRBJ1-1|TRBV27|-|-
TGTGCCGGTAAGGGAGGGGGGCAGAGGAGGGACACTGAAGCTTTCTTT
CAGKGGGQRRDTEAFF
>TRBJ1-2|TRBV2|few|-
TGTGCCAGCACCAGGGAGGGTATAGAAGGCTACACCTTC
CASTREGIEGYTF
>TRBJ2-5|TRBV7-6|-|-
TGTGCCAGCAGCCTCCTAGCGCACCAAGAGACCCAGTACTTC
CASSLLAHQETQYF